The next 10 T cell receptor beta chains were all read from a single sample in a study of T-cell reconstitution after alpha-beta-depleted transplantation in children. Unique molecular identifiers featured in how the TCRbeta library was prepared. In TCRdb, the PCR reads were re-called with MiXCR into one record per CDR3 protein. The data contain just under 350,000 distinct CDR3 sequences, 15% to 20% of them singletons. Specimen: PBMCs, mostly from graft donor cells, collected 360 days after TCRalphabeta/CD19-depleted stem cell transplant. All receptors come from a male patient aged 2-15 years who had a stem cell transplant for acute lymphoblastic leukemia, so the T cells may come from the graft donor.

This clonotype was recorded at least ten times. V usage is TRBV5-1 and J usage is TRBJ2-3; TRBD2 matches at 7 bases. Germline V gene data show CDR1 as SGHRS and CDR2 as YFSETQ. The CDR3 is 18 residues long. J gave up 8 bases and V 0 bases, and 18 bases lay outside the gene matches. The CDR3 nucleotides read TGCGCCAGCAGCTTGGAAGGGGCACCGGGAGGAAAGTGGCGTACGCAGTATTTT. Its protein is CASSLEGAPGGKWRTQYF.

This clonotype was counted ten times or more. V is TRBV5-6 and J is TRBJ2-1; a weak D match, TRBD1 (7 bases). V was trimmed by 4 bases and J by 0 bases, leaving 17 bases between them. This CDR3 comprises 17 residues. CDR1 SGHDT and CDR2 YYEEEE come from the germline V gene. DNA for the CDR3: TGTGCCAGCAGCCCGGAGGGGCGGGACAGCTCCTACAATGAGCAGTTCTTC. Protein sequence: CASSPEGRDSSYNEQFF.

The chain joins TRBV1 to TRBJ2-7; the D call of TRBD1 is as the table states it, not checked on the DNA. TRBV1 is marked as a pseudogene. The CDR3 covers 15 residues. The CDR3 bases are TGCACCAGCAGCCAGAATAACAGGGATTGCTACGAGCAGTACTTC. Its protein product is CTSSQNNRDCYEQYF.

The chain links TRBV12-3 or TRBV12-4 to TRBJ2-3; D is possibly TRBD1 or TRBD2 (5 bases each). CDR3 length equals 17 residues. Trimming stripped 6 bases from V and 3 bases from J, with 22 bases between. Written as DNA, the CDR3 is TGTGCCAGCAGGCATAGTTGGTTGATAGAGGGGACAGATACGCAGTATTTT. Its protein product is CASRHSWLIEGTDTQYF.

This clonotype was seen more than once but under ten times. V usage is TRBV6-1 and J usage is TRBJ1-5, with TRBD1 identical over 8 bases. V trimming: 10 bases; J trimming: 0 bases; junction bases outside the gene matches: 5. The germline CDR1 and CDR2 sequences are MNHNS and SASEGT. CDR3 length: 14 amino acids. The CDR3: CATDRAASNQPQHF. CDR3 coding DNA: TGTGCCACGGACAGGGCAGCTAGCAATCAGCCCCAGCATTTT.

V gene TRBV2 combines with J gene TRBJ2-1; D is perhaps TRBD1 (5 bases). The CDR3 has 16 amino acids. Germline-derived CDR1 and CDR2 are SNHLY and FYNNEI. V gave up 2 bases and J gave up 0 bases, with 11 bases separating them. CDR3 sequence reads: CASSEMGRASYNEQFF. The CDR3 DNA reads as TGTGCCAGCAGTGAAATGGGCAGGGCCTCCTACAATGAGCAGTTCTTC.

The chain is built from TRBV3-1 and TRBJ2-7; D remains ambiguous. CDR1 is LGHDT, CDR2 YNNKEL, per germline (reference sequence). This CDR3 comprises 13 residues. V was cut by 0 bases and J by 9 bases, with 12 bases left in between. CDR3 amino acids: CASSQDFYSGQYF. Here the CDR3 DNA reads TGTGCCAGCAGCCAAGATTTCTACTCGGGGCAGTACTTC.

On this clonotype itself: A much larger clone is a single base away; this may be a read error. V usage is TRBV6-1 and J usage is TRBJ2-2; D is uncertain. Germline V gene sequence: CDR1 MNHNS, CDR2 SASEGT. CDR3 length equals 15 residues. The CDR3 loop is CPSRPKTRGTGELFF. In DNA form, the CDR3 reads TGTCCCAGCAGGCCCAAAACTCGAGGCACCGGGGAGCTGTTTTTT.

V is TRBV29-1 and J is TRBJ1-2; D unclear. V was shortened by 7 bases and J by 0 bases, with 6 bases between the two germline ends. The CDR3 is made up of 11 amino acids. From germline, CDR1 is SQVTM and CDR2 ANQGSEA. CDR3 coding DNA: TGCAGCGGGGGAGCTAACTATGGCTACACCTTC. Translated: CSGGANYGYTF.

This chain joins TRBV21-1 and TRBJ2-2; the tabulated D call, TRBD2, remains unverified against the DNA. TRBV21-1 is designated a pseudogene. The CDR3 is made up of 18 amino acids. The DNA of the CDR3 is TGTGCCAGCAGCAAAGAGGCGACTAGCGGGCCGAACACCGGGGAGCTGTTTTTT. Residues: CASSKEATSGPNTGELFF.